This TCR beta chain derives from a study of blood T cell repertoires in COVID-19. Study as a whole: COVID-19 samples from acute and convalescent phases originated in the United States, Italy and Spain.

In the source study's methods: Using reference gene primer amplification, nucleated cell counts were estimated. The table came from immunoSEQ multiplex PCR; TCRdb's copy has only in-frame clones and leaves some out. That table supplies the V and J calls and clone size; D and trimming were determined from the DNA. The table includes fewer than 300,000 clones, over 75% detected once. J was trimmed by 4 bases and V by 4 bases; bases with no gene match: 11. CDR1 and CDR2 from the germline V gene are MDHEN and SYDVKM. The CDR3 runs to 16 residues. Patients in Seattle were enrolled during active infection, then followed longitudinally.

The source is a human donor with COVID-19, enrolled during active disease. The donor label of this sample is uncertain. The sequenced sample consisted of peripheral blood. This sequence joins TRBV28 and TRBJ1-2; 8 bases are shared with TRBD1. The CDR3 bases are TGTGCCAGCAGTTCCTCATCAGGGGGCTATATCTATGGCTACACCTTC. Protein: CASSSSSGGYIYGYTF.